Listed here are 32 T cell receptor beta chains from one sample, sequenced in a study of somatic mutations in cytotoxic T cells in rheumatoid arthritis. Produced via immunoSEQ multiplex PCR; TCRdb's table is partial and in-frame only. In the table there are 13,000 to 15,000 clones, approximately 74% of which are singletons. Material: CD8+ T cells sorted from blood. The receptors derive from an adult with rheumatoid arthritis.

This clone was counted only a few times. The chain has TRBV27 and TRBJ1-6; TRBD1 agrees at 9 bases. This CDR3 comprises 14 residues. Looked up from germline, CDR1 is MNHEY and CDR2 is SMNVEV (reference sequence). V shed 3 bases and J 7 bases; nucleotides not matched to a gene: 1. This chain's CDR3 is CASSFDRGNSPLHF. The CDR3 DNA sequence: TGTGCCAGCAGTTTTGACAGGGGGAATTCACCCCTCCACTTT.

The chain couples TRBV30 to TRBJ1-4, with D uncertain. This CDR3 comprises 14 residues. The V end lost 7 bases, the J end lost 7 bases, and 19 bases lay between the germline ends. The germline gives CDR1 GTSNPN, CDR2 SVGIG (reference sequence). The CDR3 protein is CAFQIYRTGEKLFF. CDR3 nucleotides: TGTGCCTTCCAAATCTATCGGACGGGTGAAAAACTGTTTTTT.

V usage is TRBV27 and J usage is TRBJ1-1, with 9 bases that match TRBD1. The J segment lost 9 bases and the V segment lost 8 bases, leaving 10 bases of the junction unmatched. Germline CDR1 is MNHEY and CDR2 is SMNVEV (reference sequence). The CDR3 spans 13 residues. The CDR3 here is CASETPGQGKAFF. In DNA, the CDR3 is TGTGCCAGCGAAACCCCGGGACAGGGTAAAGCTTTCTTT.

This rearrangement joins TRBV6-5 to TRBJ1-1, with a weak D call TRBD1 (6 bases). CDR1 and CDR2 from the germline V gene are MNHEY and SVGAGI. This CDR3 spans 16 amino acids. The V gene lost 0 bases and the J gene lost 3 bases, with 14 bases spanning the gap. CDR3 in DNA: TGTGCCAGCAGTTACTCTTACGCGGGGGCTGACACTGAAGCTTTCTTT. This encodes CASSYSYAGADTEAFF.

This clone was detected only a few times. The genes are TRBV28 and TRBJ1-5; the D gene is possibly TRBD1 (5 bases). Germline CDR1 is MDHEN and CDR2 is SYDVKM. The length of the CDR3 is 15 residues. The V gene lost 2 bases and the J gene lost 2 bases, with 10 bases spanning the gap. CDR3 nucleotide sequence: TGTGCCAGCAGTTTAGAAAGGGGTGGCAATCAGCCCCAGCATTTT. It yields the protein CASSLERGGNQPQHF.

This clone was seen once. This chain joins TRBV7-6 and TRBJ2-1, with no clear D. The CDR3 has 14 amino acids. Germline V CDR1 and CDR2: SGHVS, FNYEAQ. V was cut by 2 bases and J by 8 bases, with 13 bases left in between. The CDR3 sequence: CASSLLPPPDEQFF. In DNA form, the CDR3 reads TGTGCCAGCAGCTTATTGCCCCCCCCCGATGAGCAGTTCTTC.

This sequence joins TRBV9 and TRBJ1-5, with TRBD1 matching 8 bases. CDR3 size: 15 residues. Germline CDR1 and CDR2: SGDLS and YYNGEE. The J segment lost 5 bases and the V segment lost 0 bases, leaving 4 bases of the junction unmatched. CDR3 DNA: TGTGCCAGCAGCGTAGCGGGACAGGAGCATCAGCCCCAGCATTTT. It specifies CASSVAGQEHQPQHF.

The chain recombines TRBV6-5 with TRBJ1-1; D is possibly TRBD1 (5 bases). Germline V gene sequence: CDR1 MNHEY, CDR2 SVGAGI. The CDR3 is 14 residues long. V lost 2 bases to trimming and J lost 4 bases, with 11 bases between them. CDR3 region: CASSYSRGTTEAFF. The CDR3 DNA follows: TGTGCCAGCAGTTACAGCCGGGGGACCACTGAAGCTTTCTTT.

A single count supports this clone. The chain links TRBV6-1 to TRBJ2-7; 8 positions match TRBD1. This CDR3 is built from 15 residues. Germline CDR1 MNHNS, CDR2 SASEGT. V lost 2 bases and J lost 3; bases outside the gene matches: 6. The CDR3 bases are TGTGCCAGCAGTGAACTGGACAGGGCGCTCTACGAGCAGTACTTC. This codes for CASSELDRALYEQYF.

The chain uses TRBV5-8 and TRBJ2-7; TRBD2 matches at 11 bases. Germline V gene sequence: CDR1 SGHTS, CDR2 YDEGEE. The J segment lost 3 bases and the V segment lost 2 bases, leaving 4 bases of the junction unmatched. The CDR3 sequence is 15 residues long. The CDR3 DNA sequence: TGTGCCAGCAGCTTTCCGACTAGCGGGGTCTACGAGCAGTACTTC. It is translated as CASSFPTSGVYEQYF.

The CDR3 sequence: CASSLDRVGSYNEQFF. CDR3 DNA: TGTGCCAGCAGCCTCGATCGGGTAGGCTCCTACAATGAGCAGTTCTTC. The V gene is TRBV5-5, the J gene TRBJ2-1; the D is unclear. The CDR3 covers 16 residues. V lost 4 bases and J 0 bases, leaving 14 bases between the germline ends. CDR1 SGHKS and CDR2 YYEKEE come from the germline V gene (reference sequence).

The V and J genes are TRBV19 and TRBJ2-7; D unresolved. The V gene lost 9 bases and the J gene lost 0 bases, with 18 bases spanning the gap. Germline V gene data show CDR1 as LNHDA and CDR2 as SQIVND (reference sequence). The length of the CDR3 is 15 residues. This CDR3 is CASSQVGWASYEQYF. CDR3 coding DNA: TGTGCCAGCTCACAAGTGGGGTGGGCCTCCTACGAGCAGTACTTC.

This clone was found a few times. The chain uses TRBV28 and TRBJ1-6, with D unresolved. The CDR3 runs to 11 residues. Per germline, CDR1 MDHEN and CDR2 SYDVKM. V was pared by 2 bases and J by 10 bases, with 3 bases between. The CDR3 DNA sequence: TGTGCCAGCAGTTTAAGCTCACCCCTCCACTTT. Protein sequence: CASSLSSPLHF.

This clone was recorded only once. The chain employs TRBV4-2 and TRBJ2-2, with TRBD2 as a possible D gene (6 bases). CDR1 is LGHNA, CDR2 YNFKEQ, per germline. V was shortened by 1 base and J by 0 bases, with 15 bases between the two germline ends. This CDR3 contains 18 residues. The CDR3 DNA reads TGTGCCAGCAGCCAAGCAGGAGGGGAAATCCCGAACACCGGGGAGCTGTTTTTT. Its protein product is CASSQAGGEIPNTGELFF.

This clone was counted a single time. The chain recombines TRBV28 with TRBJ2-3; 9 positions match TRBD2. V lost 2 bases, J lost 0 bases, and 18 bases stayed unmatched. Germline CDR1 MDHEN, CDR2 SYDVKM. There are 21 residues in the CDR3. The chain's CDR3 is CASSLGLGFGEAGGSTDTQYF. In DNA, the CDR3 is TGTGCCAGCAGTTTAGGGTTGGGGTTCGGAGAAGCGGGGGGTAGCACAGATACGCAGTATTTT. The full variable domain, with the rest looked up from reference TRBV28 and TRBJ2-3, is DVKVTQSSRYLVKRTGEKVFLECVQDMDHENMFWYRQDPGLGLRLIYFSYDVKMKEKGDIPEGYSVSREKKERFSLILESASTNQTSMYLCASSLGLGFGEAGGSTDTQYFGPGTRLTVL.

V usage is TRBV7-2 and J usage is TRBJ1-2; unclear D gene. The CDR3 consists of 13 residues. Germline assignment: CDR1 SGHTA and CDR2 FQGNSA. Trimming took 4 bases from V and 3 from J, leaving 9 bases between them. The CDR3 is CASSSAGYYGYTF. In nucleotides, the CDR3 is TGTGCCAGCAGCTCGGCGGGGTACTATGGCTACACCTTC.

The CDR3 DNA reads TGTGCCAGCAGCGCGGGACAGGGTAATCAAGAGACCCAGTACTTC. Translation gives CASSAGQGNQETQYF. V usage is TRBV9 and J usage is TRBJ2-5; TRBD1 matches 9 bases. Germline loops: CDR1 SGDLS, CDR2 YYNGEE. V was clipped by 3 bases and J by 2 bases; unmatched bases: 5. The length of the CDR3 is 15 residues. The full variable domain, with the rest looked up from reference TRBV9 and TRBJ2-5, is DSGVTQTPKHLITATGQRVTLRCSPRSGDLSVYWYQQSLDQGLQFLIQYYNGEERAKGNILERFSAQQFPDLHSELNLSSLELGDSALYFCASSAGQGNQETQYFGPGTRLLVL.

This clone appeared a single time. Here the CDR3 DNA reads TGTGCCAGCAGCGGCGGGACGGCCGATCAGCCCCAGCATTTT. It is translated as CASSGGTADQPQHF. This rearrangement joins TRBV9 to TRBJ1-5; perhaps TRBD1 as D (5 bases). V lost 3 bases to trimming and J lost 5 bases, with 12 bases between them. The germline CDR1 and CDR2 sequences are SGDLS and YYNGEE. CDR3 length: 14 residues.

The rearrangement uses TRBV27 and TRBJ2-2, with 13 bases aligning to TRBD2. The CDR3 is made up of 17 amino acids. CDR1 and CDR2 (germline): MNHEY, SMNVEV (reference sequence). The ends lost 3 bases at V and 6 bases at J; junction bases unmatched: 7. The CDR3 DNA sequence: TGTGCCAGCAGTTTTACTAGCGGGGGGGCCTCATCCGGGGAGCTGTTTTTT. This codes for CASSFTSGGASSGELFF.

This clone occurred once. This chain uses TRBV28 with TRBJ1-5; no reliable D call. The V and J ends lost 5 bases and 4 bases respectively, with 9 bases between them. The CDR3 runs 13 residues. The V gene's germline CDR1 is MDHEN and CDR2 SYDVKM. The CDR3, as DNA: TGTGCCAGCAGTCGTGACGGAAATCAGCCCCAGCATTTT. It specifies CASSRDGNQPQHF.

The V call is TRBV10-2, the J call TRBJ1-2; no clear D. Germline-derived CDR1 and CDR2 are WSHSY and SAAADI. V lost 0 bases to trimming and J lost 8 bases, with 7 bases between them. This CDR3 has 12 amino acids. The CDR3 sequence: CASSESYEGYTF. CDR3 in DNA: TGCGCCAGCAGTGAGTCCTACGAGGGCTACACCTTC.

This clone came up a few times. V and J are TRBV4-1 and TRBJ1-1; 8 nucleotides match TRBD1. The CDR3 totals 14 residues. CDR1 and CDR2 (germline): MGHRA, YSYEKL. Unmatched junction bases numbered 3, after V lost 4 bases and J lost 2 bases. The CDR3 region is CASSPGQVNTEAFF. The CDR3 DNA reads TGCGCCAGCAGCCCGGGACAGGTTAACACTGAAGCTTTCTTT.

V is TRBV7-9 and J is TRBJ2-5; D is undetermined. Looked up from germline, CDR1 is SEHNR and CDR2 is FQNEAQ (reference sequence). Between the trimmed V and J ends, which lost 1 base and 2 bases, there was a span of 11 bases. This CDR3 region has 15 residues. DNA of the CDR3: TGTGCCAGCAGCTTAGTATTTCTCGATCAAGAGACCCAGTACTTC. Protein sequence: CASSLVFLDQETQYF.

The chain joins TRBV6-5 to TRBJ1-2; D is perhaps TRBD1 (5 bases). V was clipped by 2 bases and J by 6 bases, with 10 bases between them. The length of the CDR3 is 13 residues. In germline, CDR1 is MNHEY, CDR2 SVGAGI. CDR3 sequence: CASSYRDGDGYTF. CDR3 sequence (DNA): TGTGCCAGCAGTTACCGGGACGGAGATGGCTACACCTTC.

This rearrangement joins TRBV19 to TRBJ2-1; D could derive from TRBD1 or TRBD2 (5 bases each). CDR3 length: 13 residues. Trimming left V 5 bases short and J 6 bases short, with 11 bases between. Germline V gene lookup returns CDR1 LNHDA and CDR2 SQIVND (reference sequence). The CDR3 bases are TGTGCCAGTAGTGCAGGGAGTGTCAATGAGCAGTTCTTC. Protein sequence: CASSAGSVNEQFF.

A few counts support this clone. The CDR3 nucleotides read TGTGCCAGTAGTTGGGGAAACTCCTACAATGAGCAGTTCTTC. It yields the protein CASSWGNSYNEQFF. This chain uses TRBV19 with TRBJ2-1; no reliable D call. The CDR3 contains 14 residues. Trimming shortened V by 5 bases and J by 0 bases, and 8 bases separated the two germline ends. Germline CDR1 LNHDA, CDR2 SQIVND (reference sequence).

J is TRBJ2-3 and V is TRBV6-6; D ambiguous. Per germline, CDR1 MNHNY and CDR2 SVGAGI (reference sequence). CDR3 length: 16 amino acids. Trimming removed 2 bases from V and 1 base from J, with 13 bases in between. CDR3 loop: CASSYAAGLRTDTQYF. The CDR3 DNA follows: TGTGCCAGCAGTTACGCGGCAGGCCTCCGCACAGATACGCAGTATTTT.

The V gene is TRBV5-6, the J gene TRBJ1-2; a weak D match, TRBD1 (5 bases). From germline, CDR1 is SGHDT and CDR2 YYEEEE. The ends were cut back, 4 bases at V and 1 base at J, with 11 bases in the middle. The CDR3 runs to 14 residues. The CDR3 loop reads CASSGGGNNYGYTF. The CDR3 nucleotides are TGTGCCAGCAGCGGGGGGGGGAATAACTATGGCTACACCTTC.

The chain joins TRBV27 to TRBJ2-7; 9 positions agree with TRBD1. The CDR3 consists of 15 residues. Germline V gives CDR1 MNHEY, CDR2 SMNVEV (reference sequence). Trimming at V came to 4 bases and at J to 7 bases, leaving 11 bases not matched to a gene. CDR3 residues: CASSSRGTGKYEQYF. Written as DNA, the CDR3 is TGTGCCAGCAGTTCCAGGGGGACAGGGAAATATGAGCAGTACTTC.

The rearrangement uses TRBV7-8 and TRBJ2-5, with D tentatively TRBD1 (6 bases). The germline V and J ends were trimmed by 4 bases and 3 bases, with 15 bases remaining between them. Germline V gene data show CDR1 as SGHVS and CDR2 as FQNEAQ. The CDR3 length is 15 residues. The DNA of the CDR3 is TGTGCCAGCAGCTCCTCAACAGGGCCAGAAGAGACCCAGTACTTC. Its protein is CASSSSTGPEETQYF.

This clone is a singleton in its sample. The DNA for the CDR3 is TGTGCCAGCAGCCCCGATAGGAACAGGGGTGTCCACACCATATATTTT. This codes for CASSPDRNRGVHTIYF. This sequence joins TRBV14 and TRBJ1-3, with 7 bases aligning to TRBD1. Germline values: CDR1 SGHDN, CDR2 FVKESK. CDR3 length equals 16 residues. With 4 bases clipped from V and 8 bases from J, the junction kept 14 bases outside the gene matches.

The chain links TRBV30 to TRBJ2-1, with D maybe TRBD1 (6 bases). Germline V lookup: CDR1 GTSNPN, CDR2 SVGIG (reference sequence). The V gene lost 2 bases and the J gene lost 7 bases, with 15 bases spanning the gap. This CDR3 is 14 amino acids long. The CDR3 DNA reads TGTGCCTGGAGTTACCTGGGGGCCGGGAATGAGCAGTTCTTC. Translation: CAWSYLGAGNEQFF. The whole variable domain, remainder taken from reference TRBV30 and TRBJ2-1, is SQTIHQWPATLVQPVGSPLSLECTVEGTSNPNLYWYRQAAGRGLQLLFYSVGIGQISSEVPQNLSASRPQDRQFILSSKKLLLSDSGFYLCAWSYLGAGNEQFFGPGTRLTVL.